This TCR beta chain derives from a study of T cells expressing NK-cell markers. Overall study context: The study drew TCR beta repertoires from sorted CD3+CD56+NKG2C+, CD3+CD56+NKG2C- and CD3+CD56-NKG2C+ T cells. Study-wide points: Four of the donors also had these clonotypes leading their CD3+CD56-NKG2C+ fraction.

Each CDR3 protein gets one entry in TCRdb, which reprocessed the 5' RACE reads and gives no DNA. The table counts some 140,000 distinct CDR3 sequences; 37% lies in the top ten. CDR3 length: 17 residues. In germline, CDR1 is MNHEY, CDR2 SMNVEV (reference sequence). On this clonotype: The target antigen is unknown.

The J gene is TRBJ2-5, the V gene TRBV27; TCRdb lists TRBD2, though no DNA is available to test this call. Sequences were obtained from blood T cells: a sorted CD56 or NKG2C T cell subset, CD4+ or CD8+ T cells, or bulk PBMC T cells (not recorded which). The origin of this receptor is a woman aged 50 to 60 in good health. The CDR3 sequence is CASSLYSSGRGGETQYF.